This T cell receptor beta chain was observed in a study of T-cell memory formation after mild COVID-19. Points from the study as a whole: Mainly in CM and EM were contracting CD4+ clones; CD8+ were in EMRA.

Many counts were recorded for this clonotype. Its matching antigen is unknown. TCRdb analysed the 5' RACE reads with MiXCR anew, one entry per CDR3 protein. The repertoire consists of 540,000 or so distinct CDR3 sequences, with over 20% occurring once and the leading ten covering under 15%. This CDR3 has 16 amino acids. Germline V gene lookup returns CDR1 SGHRS and CDR2 YFSETQ. With V trimmed by 0 bases and J by 6 bases, 5 bases remained unmatched. V is TRBV5-1 and J is TRBJ2-1; 11 bases are a match to TRBD2. The sample consisted of PBMCs or a T cell subset sorted from them (not recorded which). The sequence derives from an adult woman who had mild COVID-19 (a few samples of this study predate the infection). Cell type and time point are not known. The CDR3 bases are TGCGCCAGCAGCTTGGAGGCTAGCGGGGGGATCAATGAGCAGTTCTTC. This sequence encodes CASSLEASGGINEQFF.